This T cell receptor beta chain was identified during a study of cytomegalovirus exposure and HLA in healthy donors. Points from the study as a whole: In a later analysis, HLA-associated beta chains showed higher expansion and lower generation probabilities than comparable chains. Beyond CMV serostatus, there was no information to go on about immune exposure. Among the CMV-associated chains, a few were confirmed in vitro as specific for CMV antigens. Some V segments could not be told apart, so they were left out, TRBV6-2 and TRBV6-3 among them.

To note about this clone: The target antigen is unknown.

Both 60 Vbeta primers and 13 Jbeta primers went into the PCR. Profiled with immunoSEQ multiplex PCR; TCRdb holds only in-frame clones, not every one. Here the sample spans some 110,000 clones, about 74% being singletons. Germline V lookup: CDR1 SGHVS, CDR2 FQNEAQ. V dropped 2 bases and J dropped 0 bases, with 11 bases sitting between them. The CDR3 spans 15 residues. Input material: PBMCs. This rearrangement joins TRBV7-8 to TRBJ2-7, with a tentative D call TRBD1 (6 bases). The sequence was collected from a woman aged 45 to 65 in good health and CMV-seropositive. The chain's CDR3 is CASSLYLGGSYEQYF. The CDR3, as DNA: TGTGCCAGCAGCTTATACTTAGGGGGCTCCTACGAGCAGTACTTC.